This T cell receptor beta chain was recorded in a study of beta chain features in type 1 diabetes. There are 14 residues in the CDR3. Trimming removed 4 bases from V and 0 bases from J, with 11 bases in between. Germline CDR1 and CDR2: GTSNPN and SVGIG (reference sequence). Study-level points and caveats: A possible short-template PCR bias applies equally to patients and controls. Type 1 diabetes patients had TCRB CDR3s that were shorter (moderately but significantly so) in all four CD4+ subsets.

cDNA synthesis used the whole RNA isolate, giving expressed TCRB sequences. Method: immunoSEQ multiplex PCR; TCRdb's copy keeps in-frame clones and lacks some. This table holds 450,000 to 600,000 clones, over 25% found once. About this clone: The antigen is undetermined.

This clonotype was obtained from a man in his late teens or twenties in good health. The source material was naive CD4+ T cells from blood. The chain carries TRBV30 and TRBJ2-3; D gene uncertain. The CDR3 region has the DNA TGTGCCTGGAAAGGTGCAGTAAGCACAGATACGCAGTATTTT. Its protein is CAWKGAVSTDTQYF.